This T cell receptor (beta chain) originates from a study of T-cell reconstitution after alpha-beta-depleted transplantation in children. A TCRbeta library incorporating unique molecular identifiers was prepared. TCRdb reprocessed the PCR reads via MiXCR and lists one record per CDR3 protein. The table has almost 600,000 distinct CDR3 sequences, roughly a quarter seen once. Concerning this clonotype itself: Its antigen is not known.

V dropped 8 bases and J dropped 4 bases, with 20 bases sitting between them. In germline, CDR1 is MDHEN, CDR2 SYDVKM. CDR3 size: 15 residues. Study outcomes and limitations: T-cell counts and diversity were attributed mostly to newly produced T cells one year after transplant.

This specimen was PBMCs, taken before TCRalphabeta/CD19-depleted stem cell transplant. V usage is TRBV28 and J usage is TRBJ1-2; D is ambiguous. This TCR derives from a boy younger than two with Wiskott-Aldrich syndrome, due to receive a stem cell transplant. For the CDR3, the DNA is TGTGCCAGCGCGATATTGCTTGGTGCTTCCTATGGCTACACCTTC. It is translated as CASAILLGASYGYTF.